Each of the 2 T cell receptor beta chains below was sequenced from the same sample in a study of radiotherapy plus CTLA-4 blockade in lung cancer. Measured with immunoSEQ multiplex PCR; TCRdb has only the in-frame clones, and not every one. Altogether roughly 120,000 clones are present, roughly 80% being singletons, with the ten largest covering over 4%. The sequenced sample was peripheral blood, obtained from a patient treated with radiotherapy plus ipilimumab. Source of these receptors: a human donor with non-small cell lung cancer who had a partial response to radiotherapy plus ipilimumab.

This CDR3 reads CASSPRRQMNTEAFF. The CDR3 DNA reads as TGTGCCAGCAGCCCTAGGAGACAGATGAACACTGAAGCTTTCTTT. The rearrangement uses TRBV7-9 and TRBJ1-1; TRBD1 might be the D (5 bases). V was cut by 5 bases and J by 0 bases, with 13 bases left in between. The germline CDR1 and CDR2 sequences are SEHNR and FQNEAQ (reference sequence). The CDR3 runs 15 residues.

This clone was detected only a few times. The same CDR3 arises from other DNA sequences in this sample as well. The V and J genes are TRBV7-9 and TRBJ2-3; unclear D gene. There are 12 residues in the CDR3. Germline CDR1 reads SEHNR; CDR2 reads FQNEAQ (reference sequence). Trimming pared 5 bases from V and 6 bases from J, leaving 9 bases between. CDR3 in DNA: TGTGCCAGCAGCCCAGGTGGGGATACGCAGTATTTT. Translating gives CASSPGGDTQYF. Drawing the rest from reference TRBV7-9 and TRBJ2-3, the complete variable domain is DTGVSQNPRHKITKRGQNVTFRCDPISEHNRLYWYRQTLGQGPEFLTYFQNEAQLEKSRLLSDRFSAERPKGSFSTLEIQRTEQGDSAMYLCASSPGGDTQYFGPGTRLTVL.